The 13 T cell receptor beta chains given below trace back to one sample, sequenced in a study of shared clonotypes between healthy human individuals. Some clones are missing from TCRdb's copy, which holds only in-frame ones; the method was immunoSEQ multiplex PCR. The profile shows more than 600,000 clones, about 92% of them singletons. Naive CD8 cells comprised CD45RO-negative, CCR7-positively selected cells, excluding terminally differentiated effector memory CD45RA+ cells. Material: naive CD8+ T cells sorted from blood. All receptors derive from a man aged 25-45 years in good health.

J is TRBJ2-5 and V is TRBV27; D is possibly TRBD2 (7 bases). This CDR3 has 15 residues. CDR1 and CDR2 (germline): MNHEY, SMNVEV (reference sequence). The V and J ends lost 1 base and 2 bases respectively, with 11 bases between them. CDR3 protein: CASSLWRGGQETQYF. CDR3 bases: TGTGCCAGCAGTTTATGGAGGGGGGGGCAAGAGACCCAGTACTTC.

The chain links TRBV28 to TRBJ2-7; 8 bases fit TRBD1. CDR3 length: 17 residues. The V and J ends lost 2 bases and 1 base, in that order; junction bases with no gene match: 10. CDR1 and CDR2 (germline): MDHEN, SYDVKM. CDR3 DNA sequence: TGTGCCAGCAGTTTACCTCTACCGACAGGGGCATCCTACGAGCAGTACTTC. This codes for CASSLPLPTGASYEQYF.

The chain employs TRBV13 and TRBJ2-3; TRBD2 aligns across 9 bases. The V and J ends lost 2 bases and 0 bases, in that order; junction bases with no gene match: 12. This CDR3 has 19 residues. The germline gives CDR1 PRHDT, CDR2 FYEKMQ (reference sequence). The CDR3 region is CASSLTASGDITSTDTQYF. Here the CDR3 DNA reads TGTGCCAGCAGCTTAACCGCTAGCGGGGATATTACTAGCACAGATACGCAGTATTTT.

The chain employs TRBV7-9 and TRBJ2-3; 10 bases fit TRBD2. J was trimmed by 2 bases and V by 4 bases; bases with no gene match: 6. The CDR3 totals 16 residues. CDR1 is SEHNR and CDR2 is FQNEAQ in the germline V gene (reference sequence). This CDR3 reads CASSSLAGEDTDTQYF. The CDR3 DNA reads TGTGCCAGCAGCTCCCTAGCGGGAGAGGACACAGATACGCAGTATTTT. The variable domain in full, completed from reference TRBV7-9 and TRBJ2-3, reads DTGVSQNPRHKITKRGQNVTFRCDPISEHNRLYWYRQTLGQGPEFLTYFQNEAQLEKSRLLSDRFSAERPKGSFSTLEIQRTEQGDSAMYLCASSSLAGEDTDTQYFGPGTRLTVL.

The V and J genes are TRBV5-5 and TRBJ1-4, with 8 bases fitting TRBD1. The CDR3 loop spans 16 amino acids. CDR1 is SGHKS, CDR2 YYEKEE, per germline (reference sequence). Trimming at V came to 0 bases and at J to 8 bases, leaving 9 bases not matched to a gene. The CDR3 DNA reads as TGTGCCAGCAGCTTGGCCAGGGGGCACGAAACGGAAAAACTGTTTTTT. The encoded protein is CASSLARGHETEKLFF.

V and J are TRBV5-1 and TRBJ2-7; the D gene is possibly TRBD1 (6 bases). V lost 4 bases and J 3 bases, leaving 14 bases between the germline ends. Germline CDR1 reads SGHRS; CDR2 reads YFSETQ. The CDR3 is 14 residues long. Written as DNA, the CDR3 is TGCGCCAGCAGCCCGGACAGAGAAAGCTACGAGCAGTACTTC. This encodes CASSPDRESYEQYF.

V gene TRBV11-2 combines with J gene TRBJ2-3, with a tentative D call TRBD2 (6 bases). Trimming took off 1 base at V and 0 bases at J, with 11 bases between the two ends. CDR3 size: 16 residues. CDR1 is SGHAT, CDR2 FQNNGV, per germline. This CDR3 is CASSLVRDSSTDTQYF. CDR3 bases: TGTGCCAGCAGCTTAGTAAGGGACTCGAGCACAGATACGCAGTATTTT.

The chain links TRBV10-1 to TRBJ2-3; 7 nucleotides agree with TRBD2. Germline lookup yields CDR1 WNHNN and CDR2 SYGVQD (reference sequence). J lost 5 bases, V lost 8 bases, and 13 bases had no gene match. The CDR3 sequence is 15 residues long. The DNA for the CDR3 is TGCGCCAGCTCCCCTGTTGCGGGAGAGGTAGATACGCAGTATTTT. Translation: CASSPVAGEVDTQYF.

V is TRBV7-5 and J is TRBJ2-7. TRBV7-5 is shown as a pseudogene. The CDR3 runs 15 residues. The CDR3 reads CVRRQRGLALYEQYF. CDR3 DNA: TGTGTCAGACGACAACGGGGGCTAGCGCTTTACGAGCAGTACTTC.

The count of this clone is one. This chain joins TRBV11-2 and TRBJ2-7; D is undetermined. This CDR3 is 13 amino acids long. V was shortened by 2 bases and J by 5 bases, with 10 bases between the two germline ends. The germline gives CDR1 SGHAT, CDR2 FQNNGV. Written as DNA, the CDR3 is TGTGCCAGCAGCTTAAGTAGCATGGACGAGCAGTACTTC. Encoded protein: CASSLSSMDEQYF.

The sample holds one count of this clone. The chain joins TRBV5-1 to TRBJ2-7; 7 bases agree with TRBD2. CDR3 size: 15 residues. Trimming took 0 bases from V and 2 from J; bases not matched to a gene: 5. In germline, CDR1 is SGHRS, CDR2 YFSETQ. CDR3 protein: CASSLGVREPYEQYF. CDR3 bases: TGCGCCAGCAGCTTGGGCGTGCGGGAGCCCTACGAGCAGTACTTC.

The rearrangement joins TRBV4-1 to TRBJ1-5; D possibly corresponds to TRBD1 (5 bases). V was pared by 0 bases and J by 3 bases, with 9 bases between. CDR1 and CDR2 from the germline V gene are MGHRA and YSYEKL. This CDR3 comprises 15 residues. The CDR3 region has the DNA TGCGCCAGCAGCCAAGAGGACACCTCCAATCAGCCCCAGCATTTT. Translation: CASSQEDTSNQPQHF.

The chain has TRBV4-1 and TRBJ2-2, with D perhaps TRBD2 (6 bases). This CDR3 comprises 17 residues. Trimming removed 0 bases from V and 2 bases from J, with 13 bases in between. Germline V gene sequence: CDR1 MGHRA, CDR2 YSYEKL. Here the CDR3 reads CASSQDPLGGNTGELFF. The DNA of the CDR3 is TGCGCCAGCAGCCAAGACCCTTTGGGGGGAAACACCGGGGAGCTGTTTTTT.